The 17 T cell receptor beta chains listed next were all sequenced from one sample in a study of blood T cell repertoires in COVID-19 (dated by TCRdb to the early 2020s). The protocol used for the library was the immunoSEQ multiplex PCR assay. As stored in TCRdb, this immuneACCESS dataset retains in-frame rearrangements with V and J assigned. A fraction of the clones does not appear; measured against another copy, unresolved V genes explain less than half of the discrepancy, and the remainder lacks a known reason. In this sample the table shows approximately 150,000 clones, around 81% of which occur a single time. Together, the top ten hold roughly a tenth of the sample. The sequenced sample consisted of peripheral blood. These receptors were obtained from a man between 65 and 85 years old with active or convalescent COVID-19.

The V call is TRBV19, the J call TRBJ1-2; 11 bases align to TRBD1. V lost 7 bases to trimming and J lost 4 bases; unmatched junction nucleotides: 8. The CDR3 sequence is 15 residues long. CDR1 and CDR2 from the germline V gene are LNHDA and SQIVND (reference sequence). CDR3: CASISAGTGGYGYTF. CDR3 DNA: TGTGCCAGTATTTCAGCCGGGACAGGGGGCTATGGCTACACCTTC.

The rearrangement links TRBV7-9 to TRBJ2-5, with D tentatively TRBD2 (6 bases). CDR3 size: 14 residues. Germline V gene lookup returns CDR1 SEHNR and CDR2 FQNEAQ (reference sequence). V lost 5 bases and J lost 4, with 14 bases in between. CDR3 bases: TGTGCCAGCAGCCGACCAATGGGGGGAGAGACCCAGTACTTC. It encodes CASSRPMGGETQYF.

The chain combines TRBV5-4 with TRBJ2-6, with 10 bases lining up with TRBD1. CDR3 size: 18 residues. Trimming removed 4 bases from V and 4 bases from J; junction bases left unmatched: 11. Germline V CDR1 and CDR2: SGHNT, YYREEE (reference sequence). The CDR3 DNA follows: TGTGCCAGCAGCCCACCGGGACAGGGGACGTCGGGGGCCAACGTCCTGACTTTC. It translates to CASSPPGQGTSGANVLTF.

The V call is TRBV2, the J call TRBJ1-1; tentative D call: TRBD1 (6 bases). Looked up from germline, CDR1 is SNHLY and CDR2 is FYNNEI. V lost 3 bases, J lost 3 bases, and 11 bases lay in between. CDR3 length: 14 residues. The CDR3: CASSDGGGYTEAFF. The CDR3 DNA reads as TGTGCCAGCAGTGATGGTGGGGGCTACACTGAAGCTTTCTTT.

The chain combines TRBV5-4 with TRBJ2-7; D may be TRBD2 (7 bases). The CDR3 contains 14 residues. Trimming pared 4 bases from V and 3 bases from J, leaving 14 bases between. Germline values: CDR1 SGHNT, CDR2 YYREEE (reference sequence). The CDR3, as DNA: TGTGCCAGCAGCCCGGGGGGCGGGAGCTACGAGCAGTACTTC. This sequence encodes CASSPGGGSYEQYF.

The chain combines TRBV2 with TRBJ2-7; D gene unclear. Germline loops: CDR1 SNHLY, CDR2 FYNNEI. With 3 bases removed from V and 3 bases from J, the gap between germline ends came to 9 bases. The CDR3 length is 13 residues. CDR3 coding DNA: TGTGCCAGCAGTGAGAGCCCCCGCTACGAGCAGTACTTC. Protein sequence: CASSESPRYEQYF.

The rearrangement links TRBV5-1 to TRBJ1-2, with D unclear. The CDR3 has 15 amino acids. V dropped 0 bases and J dropped 0 bases, with 9 bases sitting between them. Per the germline V gene, CDR1 is SGHRS and CDR2 is YFSETQ. The CDR3 reads CASSLGGASNYGYTF. CDR3 DNA: TGCGCCAGCAGCTTGGGTGGAGCCTCTAACTATGGCTACACCTTC.

This sequence joins TRBV28 and TRBJ1-5; no definite D call. This CDR3 spans 17 amino acids. Trimming cost V 7 bases and J 1 base, with 20 bases left between them. Germline V gives CDR1 MDHEN, CDR2 SYDVKM. The CDR3 nucleotides read TGTGCCAGCACCCCGGTTTCGCCTAGCGCGAGCAATCAGCCCCAGCATTTT. Encoded protein: CASTPVSPSASNQPQHF.

V and J are TRBV5-1 and TRBJ1-1; 9 bases match TRBD1. Germline CDR1 reads SGHRS; CDR2 reads YFSETQ. There are 16 residues in the CDR3. V shed 4 bases and J 3 bases; nucleotides not matched to a gene: 10. The CDR3 coding sequence is TGCGCCAGCAGCGGGGCGGGACAGGGTAGGTACACTGAAGCTTTCTTT. This codes for CASSGAGQGRYTEAFF.

The rearrangement links TRBV7-2 to TRBJ2-5; TRBD2 agrees at 8 bases. This CDR3 region has 15 residues. Germline V gene sequence: CDR1 SGHTA, CDR2 FQGNSA. After removal of 3 bases from V and 5 bases from J, the junction contained 8 bases not matched to a gene. For the CDR3, the DNA is TGTGCCAGCAGCTTTACGCGGGGGGATCGGGAGACCCAGTACTTC. It specifies CASSFTRGDRETQYF.

The genes are TRBV7-2 and TRBJ2-2; D might be TRBD1 (5 bases). CDR3 length: 13 residues. V lost 5 bases and J lost 6, with 10 bases in between. In germline, CDR1 is SGHTA, CDR2 FQGNSA. The CDR3 region is CASSLRESGELFF. The CDR3 region has the DNA TGTGCCAGCAGCCTCAGGGAATCCGGGGAGCTGTTTTTT.

The chain is built from TRBV4-3 and TRBJ1-1; D is undetermined. V gave up 0 bases and J gave up 1 base, with 9 bases separating them. Germline-derived CDR1 and CDR2 are LGHNA and YSLEER. This CDR3 contains 15 residues. This CDR3 is CASSQDSQENTEAFF. In DNA, the CDR3 is TGCGCCAGCAGCCAAGATAGTCAGGAGAACACTGAAGCTTTCTTT.

This clone was seen a single time. The CDR3 sequence is CASSLSTGGLEKLFF. The CDR3, as DNA: TGTGCCAGCTCACTCTCGACAGGGGGACTTGAAAAACTGTTTTTT. The gene calls are TRBV18 and TRBJ1-4; 9 bases map to TRBD1. The CDR3 loop spans 15 amino acids. V trimming: 4 bases; J trimming: 7 bases; junction bases outside the gene matches: 7. Germline values: CDR1 KGHSH, CDR2 LQKENI. The variable domain in full, with the rest retrieved from reference TRBV18 and TRBJ1-4, is NAGVMQNPRHLVRRRGQEARLRCSPMKGHSHVYWYRQLPEEGLKFMVYLQKENIIDESGMPKERFSAEFPKEGPSILRIQQVVRGDSAAYFCASSLSTGGLEKLFFGSGTQLSVL.

This clone was observed a single time. This chain links TRBV3-1 (or the pseudogene TRBV3-2) with TRBJ2-7; 7 positions match TRBD2. CDR3 length: 18 residues. Germline V gives CDR1 LGHDT, CDR2 YNNKEL (reference sequence). V trimming: 2 bases; J trimming: 2 bases; junction bases outside the gene matches: 15. CDR3 region: CASSQFRSTAGLTYEQYF. In nucleotides, the CDR3 is TGTGCCAGCAGCCAATTCAGATCGACAGCGGGGCTGACCTACGAGCAGTACTTC.

The V and J genes are TRBV19 and TRBJ1-1, with unresolved D. Per the germline V gene, CDR1 is LNHDA and CDR2 is SQIVND (reference sequence). Trimming took 5 bases from V and 0 from J, leaving 13 bases between them. The CDR3 runs 15 residues. The CDR3: CASSPFHGLNTEAFF. DNA of the CDR3: TGTGCCAGTAGTCCATTTCACGGTTTGAACACTGAAGCTTTCTTT.

The chain is built from TRBV4-3 and TRBJ2-3, with 7 bases that match TRBD2. The CDR3 sequence is 17 residues long. J lost 3 bases, V lost 1 base, and 10 bases had no gene match. Germline V CDR1 and CDR2: LGHNA, YSLEER. Written as DNA, the CDR3 is TGCGCCAGCAGCCAAGCGGCGCACAGCGGGAAGACAGATACGCAGTATTTT. Its translation: CASSQAAHSGKTDTQYF.

The V and J genes are TRBV10-3 and TRBJ2-7; tentative D call: TRBD1 (6 bases). CDR1 is ENHRY, CDR2 SYGVKD, per germline. The CDR3 spans 15 residues. The germline V and J ends were trimmed by 7 bases and 0 bases, with 16 bases remaining between them. CDR3 in DNA: TGTGCCATCAAGAATGGACAGAGACTCTCCTACGAGCAGTACTTC. It codes for CAIKNGQRLSYEQYF.